The rows below give T cell receptor beta chains drawn from one sample of a study of CD8 T cells in ankylosing spondylitis. TCRdb fed the 5' RACE reads into MiXCR, producing one record per CDR3 protein. The sample holds roughly 440,000 distinct CDR3 sequences; 15% to 20% are singletons and the top ten take approximately 0.97%. The material sequenced was blood, either unsorted or a sorted T cell fraction (not recorded which). The receptor set was obtained from a male donor with ankylosing spondylitis. Both conserved end residues are part of each CDR3. Each record gives: D gene, clone size, J gene, V gene, CDR3 DNA, CDR3 protein. The D gene is left open where the match is weak. Part of the rows lack a size; the others show once, few, many or a class for expanded clones.

D gene: -; clone size: -; J gene: TRBJ1-5; V gene: TRBV20-1; CDR3 DNA: TGCAGTGCTAGAGGTTCGGGCGGGGGAGAACAGCCCCAGCATTTT; CDR3 protein: CSARGSGGGEQPQHF
D gene: -; clone size: -; J gene: TRBJ1-1; V gene: TRBV27; CDR3 DNA: TGTGCCAGCAGTTTATTGGGGACCGGAGCGAACACTGAAGCTTTCTTT; CDR3 protein: CASSLLGTGANTEAFF
D gene: -; clone size: few; J gene: TRBJ1-3; V gene: TRBV20-1; CDR3 DNA: TGCAGTGCTACAACAGGCCGCTCTGGAAACACCATATATTTT; CDR3 protein: CSATTGRSGNTIYF
D gene: -; clone size: -; J gene: TRBJ1-3; V gene: TRBV7-2; CDR3 DNA: TGTGCCAGCAGCTCGCTCGGGGGCCATAGGGACACCATATATTTT; CDR3 protein: CASSSLGGHRDTIYF
D gene: TRBD1; clone size: -; J gene: TRBJ2-3; V gene: TRBV2; CDR3 DNA: TGTGCCAGCACTGACAGGGCTTCTAAGAATACGCAGTATTTT; CDR3 protein: CASTDRASKNTQYF
D gene: -; clone size: -; J gene: TRBJ2-2; V gene: TRBV5-4; CDR3 DNA: TGTGCCAGCAGATGGGGGCACACCGGGGAGCTGTTTTTT; CDR3 protein: CASRWGHTGELFF
D gene: TRBD1; clone size: few; J gene: TRBJ2-7; V gene: TRBV5-1; CDR3 DNA: TGCGCCAGCAGACCGGACAGGGCCGAGCAGTACTTC; CDR3 protein: CASRPDRAEQYF
D gene: -; clone size: few; J gene: TRBJ2-7; V gene: TRBV2; CDR3 DNA: TGTGCCAGCAGTATGACCTCCAACGAGCAGTACTTC; CDR3 protein: CASSMTSNEQYF
D gene: TRBD2; clone size: -; J gene: TRBJ2-1; V gene: TRBV7-9; CDR3 DNA: TGTGCCAGCGGGAAGATAGCGGGAGGTTCCTACAATGAGCAGTTCTTC; CDR3 protein: CASGKIAGGSYNEQFF
D gene: -; clone size: -; J gene: TRBJ2-3; V gene: TRBV7-3; CDR3 DNA: TGTGCCAGCAGCCCTGGAGGGGCAGCTACGCAGTATTTT; CDR3 protein: CASSPGGAATQYF
D gene: -; clone size: few; J gene: TRBJ2-3; V gene: TRBV6-5; CDR3 DNA: TGTGCCAGCAGTTACTCGGTCTTTTTTGGGGGCACAGATACGCAGTATTTT; CDR3 protein: CASSYSVFFGGTDTQYF
D gene: -; clone size: -; J gene: TRBJ2-3; V gene: TRBV4-3; CDR3 DNA: TGCGCCAGCAGCCAAGATGCTGAGCGGAAAACAGATACGCAGTATTTT; CDR3 protein: CASSQDAERKTDTQYF
D gene: -; clone size: many; J gene: TRBJ2-2; V gene: TRBV12-3/TRBV12-4; CDR3 DNA: TGTGCCAGCAGTTTCGGGGACTCGCGCGGGGAGCTGTTTTTT; CDR3 protein: CASSFGDSRGELFF
D gene: -; clone size: -; J gene: TRBJ2-7; V gene: TRBV21-1; CDR3 DNA: TGTGCCAGCAGCAAAAACATGCGGGGGGGCGAGCAGTACTTC; CDR3 protein: CASSKNMRGGEQYF
D gene: -; clone size: few; J gene: TRBJ1-2; V gene: TRBV12-3/TRBV12-4; CDR3 DNA: TGTGCCAGCAGTTCTCTAGCCCCGACCAACTATGGCTACACCTTC; CDR3 protein: CASSSLAPTNYGYTF
D gene: -; clone size: few; J gene: TRBJ1-5; V gene: TRBV20-1; CDR3 DNA: TGCAGTGCTAGAGATGTGATGGGGACCTATAGCAATCAGCCCCAGCATTTT; CDR3 protein: CSARDVMGTYSNQPQHF
D gene: -; clone size: once; J gene: TRBJ2-1; V gene: TRBV10-2; CDR3 DNA: TGCGCCAGCAGTGAGGTGGCTAGGATGTCCTTC; CDR3 protein: CASSEVARMSF
D gene: TRBD1; clone size: -; J gene: TRBJ1-5; V gene: TRBV7-2; CDR3 DNA: TGTGCCAGCAGCTTAGGGGGGACAGGGCCTCAGCCCCAGCATTTT; CDR3 protein: CASSLGGTGPQPQHF
D gene: -; clone size: -; J gene: TRBJ2-7; V gene: TRBV7-3; CDR3 DNA: TGTGCCAGCACCCCCACAGAGCAGTACTTC; CDR3 protein: CASTPTEQYF
D gene: -; clone size: few; J gene: TRBJ2-3; V gene: TRBV6-5; CDR3 DNA: TGTGCCAGCAGTTACTCTAGGGGGGGAGGAACTAGCAGGGTGGATACGCAGTATTTT; CDR3 protein: CASSYSRGGGTSRVDTQYF
D gene: -; clone size: -; J gene: TRBJ2-3; V gene: TRBV7-3; CDR3 DNA: TGTGCCAGCAGCCGCAATGGAGCTAGCGCATACACAGATACGCAGTATTTT; CDR3 protein: CASSRNGASAYTDTQYF
D gene: TRBD2; clone size: few; J gene: TRBJ2-5; V gene: TRBV6-2/TRBV6-3; CDR3 DNA: TGTGCCAGCAGTTCTAGCGGGAAAGGAATGAAGACCCAGTACTTC; CDR3 protein: CASSSSGKGMKTQYF
D gene: -; clone size: few; J gene: TRBJ2-6; V gene: TRBV5-5; CDR3 DNA: TGTGCCAGCAGCCCCCGGCAGCCTGGGGCCAACGTCCTGACTTTC; CDR3 protein: CASSPRQPGANVLTF
D gene: -; clone size: -; J gene: TRBJ1-1; V gene: TRBV9; CDR3 DNA: TGTGCCAGCAGCGTAGGTTACTTGAACACTGAAGCTTTCTTT; CDR3 protein: CASSVGYLNTEAFF
D gene: -; clone size: -; J gene: TRBJ2-7; V gene: TRBV11-2; CDR3 DNA: TGTGCCAGCAGCTTCGGAGGGCAGGGGCCCCCAGGGTTCTACGAGCAGTACTTC; CDR3 protein: CASSFGGQGPPGFYEQYF
D gene: -; clone size: many; J gene: TRBJ2-7; V gene: TRBV4-3; CDR3 DNA: TGCGCCAGCAGCCAAGCAGGGGGGGGATACGAGCAGTACTTC; CDR3 protein: CASSQAGGGYEQYF
D gene: -; clone size: few; J gene: TRBJ1-3; V gene: TRBV10-3; CDR3 DNA: TGTGCCATCTCTGTCGAGGGAAACACCATATATTTT; CDR3 protein: CAISVEGNTIYF
D gene: -; clone size: -; J gene: TRBJ2-1; V gene: TRBV7-9; CDR3 DNA: TGTGCCAGCAGCTTGGGTTTAGATTCGATTGAGCAGTTCTTC; CDR3 protein: CASSLGLDSIEQFF
D gene: -; clone size: -; J gene: TRBJ2-2; V gene: TRBV7-3; CDR3 DNA: TGTGCCAGCAGCTTATTCGGGGGGCTAAGCGCCGGGGAGCTGTTTTTT; CDR3 protein: CASSLFGGLSAGELFF
D gene: TRBD1; clone size: -; J gene: TRBJ2-2; V gene: TRBV5-1; CDR3 DNA: TGCGCCAGCAGCGAACAGGGGGACACCGGGGAGCTGTTTTTT; CDR3 protein: CASSEQGDTGELFF
D gene: -; clone size: few; J gene: TRBJ2-4; V gene: TRBV5-1; CDR3 DNA: TGCGCCAGCAGCCCCCAGGGGGGCTTAAACATTCAGTACTTC; CDR3 protein: CASSPQGGLNIQYF
D gene: -; clone size: -; J gene: TRBJ1-1; V gene: TRBV27; CDR3 DNA: TGTGCCAGCACTCAAGAAGCTTTCTTT; CDR3 protein: CASTQEAFF
D gene: -; clone size: few; J gene: TRBJ2-7; V gene: TRBV20-1; CDR3 DNA: TGCAGTGCTAGAGACCCGACCCTCTACGAGCAGTACTTC; CDR3 protein: CSARDPTLYEQYF
D gene: -; clone size: -; J gene: TRBJ2-1; V gene: TRBV20-1; CDR3 DNA: TGCAGTGCTTCCGGTGTGGAGGGCCTCTCCTACAATGAGCAGTTCTTC; CDR3 protein: CSASGVEGLSYNEQFF
D gene: -; clone size: -; J gene: TRBJ1-6; V gene: TRBV7-9; CDR3 DNA: TGTGCCAGCAGCCTGGACACCAGGAATTCACCCCTCCACTTT; CDR3 protein: CASSLDTRNSPLHF
D gene: TRBD1; clone size: many; J gene: TRBJ2-7; V gene: TRBV10-3; CDR3 DNA: TGTGCCATCAGTCCGGGACAGGGTGAACAGTACTTC; CDR3 protein: CAISPGQGEQYF
D gene: -; clone size: many; J gene: TRBJ2-7; V gene: TRBV6-5; CDR3 DNA: TGTGCCAGCAGTCAGGGGCACGAGCAGTACTTC; CDR3 protein: CASSQGHEQYF
D gene: TRBD1; clone size: -; J gene: TRBJ1-6; V gene: TRBV12-3/TRBV12-4; CDR3 DNA: TGTGCCAGCTGTTTATTGGGACAGGCAACCAGGAATAATTCACCCCTCCACTTT; CDR3 protein: CASCLLGQATRNNSPLHF
D gene: -; clone size: many; J gene: TRBJ2-1; V gene: TRBV6-2/TRBV6-3; CDR3 DNA: TGTGCCAGCAGTTACCCCCACAGGGAGCAGTTCTTC; CDR3 protein: CASSYPHREQFF
D gene: -; clone size: once; J gene: TRBJ2-7; V gene: TRBV21-1; CDR3 DNA: TGTGCCAGCAGACGGGACAGAGGCTACGAGCAGTACTTC; CDR3 protein: CASRRDRGYEQYF
D gene: TRBD2; clone size: -; J gene: TRBJ2-1; V gene: TRBV11-2; CDR3 DNA: TGTGCCAGCAGCCCGTACGGACTAGCGGGAGCCTCCTACAATGAGCAGTTCTTC; CDR3 protein: CASSPYGLAGASYNEQFF
D gene: -; clone size: few; J gene: TRBJ2-1; V gene: TRBV6-6; CDR3 DNA: TGTGCCAGCACCTTGGGTCACAATGAGCAGTTCTTC; CDR3 protein: CASTLGHNEQFF
D gene: TRBD1; clone size: many; J gene: TRBJ2-7; V gene: TRBV20-1; CDR3 DNA: TGCAGTGCTGAAGGGGACAGGGACTACGAGCAGTACTTC; CDR3 protein: CSAEGDRDYEQYF
D gene: TRBD1; clone size: -; J gene: TRBJ2-7; V gene: TRBV6-1; CDR3 DNA: TGTGCCAGCAGTAAAGTCCCCGGGACAGGGGAAGGGCGGCTTACTTACGAGCAGTACTTC; CDR3 protein: CASSKVPGTGEGRLTYEQYF
D gene: TRBD2; clone size: few; J gene: TRBJ2-3; V gene: TRBV7-3; CDR3 DNA: TGTGCCAGCAGCTTACCTGGGACTAGCGGGAGAGTTCATGGGACAGATACGCAGTATTTT; CDR3 protein: CASSLPGTSGRVHGTDTQYF
D gene: TRBD2; clone size: many; J gene: TRBJ2-5; V gene: TRBV12-3/TRBV12-4; CDR3 DNA: TGTGCCAGCAGTACTAGCGGGAGGCCCCAAGAGACCCAGTACTTC; CDR3 protein: CASSTSGRPQETQYF
D gene: -; clone size: -; J gene: TRBJ1-3; V gene: TRBV12-3/TRBV12-4; CDR3 DNA: TGTGCCAGCAGTTTTGGGCAGACTGGAAACACCATATATTTT; CDR3 protein: CASSFGQTGNTIYF
D gene: -; clone size: -; J gene: TRBJ1-1; V gene: TRBV12-3/TRBV12-4; CDR3 DNA: TGTGCCAGCAGTTTATACGGGGGGGCTTTCTTT; CDR3 protein: CASSLYGGAFF
D gene: -; clone size: few; J gene: TRBJ2-5; V gene: TRBV20-1; CDR3 DNA: TGCAGTGCTAGAGTCGCAGGGACGGGGCAAGAGACCCAGTACTTC; CDR3 protein: CSARVAGTGQETQYF